This T cell receptor beta chain appears in the sequencing data of a study of blood T cell repertoires in COVID-19. For the study at large: The study drew acute and convalescent COVID-19 samples from the United States, Italy and Spain. Sample material is recorded as cDNA or gDNA derived from T cells, B-cell-depleted T cells, or PBMCs.

The authors' processing: Quantification of nucleated cells was approximated via reference gene primer amplification. The protocol was immunoSEQ multiplex PCR, while the TCRdb copy is restricted to in-frame clones and leaves out a portion. D and trimming were read from the DNA, whereas the V and J calls and clone size are those reported in that table. The table includes 150,000 to 200,000 clones, around 90% detected once. The CDR3 loop spans 15 amino acids. J was trimmed by 2 bases and V by 6 bases; bases with no gene match: 8. Germline V gene lookup returns CDR1 SGHTA and CDR2 FQGNSA. What was sequenced was peripheral blood. The TCR was taken from a human donor in a cohort sampled during active COVID-19. V is TRBV7-2 and J is TRBJ2-7; TRBD1 matches at 9 bases. CDR3 coding DNA: TGTGCCAGCAGTACTCCGGGACAGGGAACCTACGAGCAGTACTTC. Encoded protein: CASSTPGQGTYEQYF.